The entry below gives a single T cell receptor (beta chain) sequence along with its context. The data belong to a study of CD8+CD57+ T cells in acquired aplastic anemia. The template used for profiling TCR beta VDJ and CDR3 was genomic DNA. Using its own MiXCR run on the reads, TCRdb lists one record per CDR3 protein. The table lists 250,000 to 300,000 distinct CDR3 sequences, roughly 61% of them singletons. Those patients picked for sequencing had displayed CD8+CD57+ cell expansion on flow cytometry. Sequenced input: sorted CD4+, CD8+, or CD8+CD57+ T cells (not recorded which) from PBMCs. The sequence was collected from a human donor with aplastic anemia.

This chain's CDR3 is CATSREQGPYEQYF. CDR3 nucleotide sequence: TGTGCCACCAGCAGAGAACAAGGACCCTACGAGCAGTACTTC. This chain joins TRBV15 and TRBJ2-7; no reliable D call. The CDR3 length is 14 residues. Germline V CDR1 and CDR2: LNHNV, YYDKDF (reference sequence). The ends were cut back, 0 bases at V and 2 bases at J, with 8 bases in the middle.